This TCR beta chain was observed in a study of Ad26.COV2.S vaccination and SARS-CoV-2 variants. Study-wide background: In the study, Ad26.COV2.S was injected intramuscularly once, or twice 56 days apart.

To note about this clone: Its antigen is not known.

Broader study findings: Placebo recipients had lower spike-specific TCR breadth than vaccine recipients. Responses of T cells in total may have been underestimated by the TCR breadth and depth analyses.

Treatment described: 15 to 20 received Ad26.COV2.S at low or high dose, single or two shots; about 5 received placebo; per-sample allocation not given. Vaccine and placebo recipients were sampled on day 63 after the first injection. Clones were sequenced by immunoSEQ multiplex PCR, and TCRdb holds only the in-frame ones, with some missing. The data show about 330,000 clones, about nine tenths seen once. CDR3 size: 15 residues. Trimming cost V 3 bases and J 0 bases; bases outside gene matches: 4. CDR1 is KGHSH, CDR2 LQKENI, per germline. This chain uses TRBV18 with TRBJ1-2; 7 positions match TRBD1. The TCR was taken from a person aged 18-60 years who received the Ad26.COV2.S COVID-19 vaccine or a placebo. The input for sequencing was peripheral blood, taken in a trial of Ad26.COV2.S vaccine versus placebo. As DNA, the CDR3 is TGTGCCAGCTCACCCGGGACAGACGCTAACTATGGCTACACCTTC. Protein product: CASSPGTDANYGYTF.